What follows are 13 T cell receptor beta chains derived from one specimen sequenced in a study of blood T cell repertoires in COVID-19. Generated by immunoSEQ multiplex PCR, the TCRdb table keeps only in-frame clones and is missing some. This table has 150,000 to 200,000 clones, over 80% appearing once. Material for sequencing was peripheral blood. The source of these receptors is a woman between 55 and 75 years old with acute or convalescent COVID-19.

The V and J genes are TRBV9 and TRBJ1-4; 7 nucleotides match TRBD1. CDR1 and CDR2 (germline): SGDLS, YYNGEE. Unmatched junction bases numbered 18, after V lost 3 bases and J lost 7 bases. The CDR3 has 18 amino acids. DNA for the CDR3: TGTGCCAGCAGCGGTCCCCTCAAAGGTATACAGGGGACTGAAAAACTGTTTTTT. It encodes CASSGPLKGIQGTEKLFF. The full variable domain, its missing parts supplied by reference TRBV9 and TRBJ1-4, is DSGVTQTPKHLITATGQRVTLRCSPRSGDLSVYWYQQSLDQGLQFLIQYYNGEERAKGNILERFSAQQFPDLHSELNLSSLELGDSALYFCASSGPLKGIQGTEKLFFGSGTQLSVL.

The chain uses TRBV19 and TRBJ2-5, with D maybe TRBD1 (6 bases). Trimming took 5 bases from V and 1 from J, leaving 14 bases between them. This CDR3 contains 15 residues. Per the germline V gene, CDR1 is LNHDA and CDR2 is SQIVND (reference sequence). For the CDR3, the DNA is TGTGCCAGTAGTCGTCCAGGGGCACCCCAAGAGACCCAGTACTTC. Translation gives CASSRPGAPQETQYF.

The chain is built from TRBV5-1 and TRBJ2-3, with a weak D call TRBD2 (5 bases). The CDR3 runs 13 residues. V shed 6 bases and J shed 1 base, with 9 bases lying between them. Per germline, CDR1 SGHRS and CDR2 YFSETQ. The CDR3 nucleotides read TGCGCCAGCATGGTCGGGGGCACAGATACGCAGTATTTT. Amino acids: CASMVGGTDTQYF.

This chain links TRBV2 with TRBJ2-7, with D tentatively TRBD2 (5 bases). V lost 6 bases to trimming and J lost 2 bases, with 26 bases between them. This CDR3 has 18 residues. Germline values: CDR1 SNHLY, CDR2 FYNNEI. The CDR3 sequence: CASRGRGPQPADTYEQYF. The CDR3, as DNA: TGTGCCAGCAGAGGCCGCGGGCCTCAACCCGCCGATACCTACGAGCAGTACTTC.

The chain couples TRBV6-6 to TRBJ1-4; 7 positions match TRBD1. The CDR3 spans 13 residues. Looked up from germline, CDR1 is MNHNY and CDR2 is SVGAGI (reference sequence). V was pared by 5 bases and J by 7 bases, with 4 bases of the junction left unmatched. CDR3 DNA sequence: TGTGCCAGCAGTAGATACAGGGGTGAAAAACTGTTTTTT. Encoded protein: CASSRYRGEKLFF.

The chain carries TRBV7-8 and TRBJ1-2; no clear D. This CDR3 is built from 17 residues. V was clipped by 1 base and J by 4 bases, with 19 bases between them. Per the germline V gene, CDR1 is SGHVS and CDR2 is FQNEAQ. The CDR3 nucleotides are TGTGCCAGCAGCTTAGGTCGGAGGGCTGGAGGTCTCTATGGCTACACCTTC. Amino acid sequence: CASSLGRRAGGLYGYTF.

This clone is a singleton in its sample. Written as DNA, the CDR3 is TGTGCCACCAGTGATCCCAGACAGGGCAATCAGCCCCAGCATTTT. Translated: CATSDPRQGNQPQHF. V is TRBV24-1 and J is TRBJ1-5; D is perhaps TRBD1 (6 bases). The CDR3 loop spans 15 amino acids. Germline V CDR1 and CDR2: KGHDR, SFDVKD. V was clipped by 3 bases and J by 2 bases, with 10 bases between them.

The chain has TRBV2 and TRBJ1-5; 7 bases align to TRBD1. Losses at the gene ends were 6 bases for V and 0 bases for J; bases not matched to a gene: 5. This CDR3 comprises 15 residues. Germline-derived CDR1 and CDR2 are SNHLY and FYNNEI. The CDR3 loop reads CASSLQGFSNQPQHF. The CDR3 DNA follows: TGTGCCAGCAGCCTACAGGGGTTTAGCAATCAGCCCCAGCATTTT.

The chain uses TRBV4-1 and TRBJ2-5; D is perhaps TRBD1 (6 bases). Germline V CDR1 and CDR2: MGHRA, YSYEKL. Trimming shortened V by 2 bases and J by 2 bases, and 12 bases separated the two germline ends. The CDR3 sequence is 15 residues long. The CDR3 DNA follows: TGCGCCAGCAGCCAATCCACAGGGATTCAAGAGACCCAGTACTTC. Amino acid sequence: CASSQSTGIQETQYF.

This chain joins TRBV6-5 and TRBJ1-1; the D is unclear. V was cut by 1 base and J by 6 bases, with 15 bases left in between. The CDR3 is 15 residues long. The germline gives CDR1 MNHEY, CDR2 SVGAGI. The CDR3 is CASSYFQRGTPEAFF. In DNA form, the CDR3 reads TGTGCCAGCAGTTACTTCCAGCGGGGTACCCCTGAAGCTTTCTTT.

J is TRBJ2-2 and V is TRBV18, with TRBD2 matching 13 bases. The germline V gene encodes CDR1 KGHSH and CDR2 LQKENI. The CDR3 runs to 16 residues. The trim removed 5 bases at V and 6 bases at J, leaving 6 bases unmatched. The CDR3 DNA reads TGTGCCAGCTCAACGACCGGGACTAGCGGGGCCGGGGAGCTGTTTTTT. Its translation: CASSTTGTSGAGELFF.

This chain joins TRBV2 and TRBJ1-3; 9 bases agree with TRBD1. Germline CDR1 reads SNHLY; CDR2 reads FYNNEI. V shed 1 base and J 4 bases; nucleotides not matched to a gene: 2. The CDR3 has 15 amino acids. The CDR3 loop reads CASSEGTGEGNTIYF. The DNA for the CDR3 is TGTGCCAGCAGTGAAGGGACAGGGGAGGGAAACACCATATATTTT.

The rearrangement links TRBV5-4 to TRBJ1-2; the D is unclear. V was shortened by 0 bases and J by 7 bases, with 16 bases between the two germline ends. Germline V lookup: CDR1 SGHNT, CDR2 YYREEE (reference sequence). There are 15 residues in the CDR3. The CDR3 DNA is TGTGCCAGCAGCTTGGCAACAACTACATTCATTGGCTACACCTTC. Translation gives CASSLATTTFIGYTF. Based on the CDR3 plus reference TRBV5-4 and TRBJ1-2, the full variable domain is ETGVTQSPTHLIKTRGQQVTLRCSSQSGHNTVSWYQQALGQGPQFIFQYYREEENGRGNFPPRFSGLQFPNYSSELNVNALELDDSALYLCASSLATTTFIGYTFGSGTRLTVV.